The 25 T cell receptor beta chains in this list originate from one sample, sequenced in a study of T cells in Graves' hyperthyroidism and ophthalmopathy. RNA transcripts yielded amplified TCR beta CDR3 regions. The HTBI primer set served for first-round RT-PCR of the TCR CDR3. MiXCR, applied by TCRdb to the multiplex PCR reads, yields one record per CDR3 protein. Of roughly 530,000 distinct CDR3 sequences listed, 15% to 20% were seen once; the top ten hold 17%. The sequenced sample was blood. Receptors originate from a woman younger than 35 with Graves' ophthalmopathy.

In this sample, this clonotype turned up many times. V is TRBV20-1 and J is TRBJ1-1, with TRBD1 matching over 9 bases. The CDR3 totals 16 residues. V was clipped by 0 bases and J by 5 bases; unmatched bases: 10. The germline V gene encodes CDR1 DFQATT and CDR2 SNEGSKA (reference sequence). In DNA, the CDR3 is TGCAGTGCTAGAGACGCCGGGACAGGGATGGTGACTGAAGCTTTCTTT. Its translation is CSARDAGTGMVTEAFF.

This CDR3 is CASSYLTDTQYF. The CDR3 DNA is TGTGCCAGCAGTTACCTCACAGATACGCAGTATTTT. This chain joins TRBV12-3 or TRBV12-4 and TRBJ2-3, with D unclear. Trimming stripped 4 bases from V and 2 bases from J, with 4 bases between. The CDR3 length is 12 residues.

This clonotype was recorded at least ten times. The gene calls are TRBV28 and TRBJ2-7, with 12 bases identical to TRBD2. CDR1 MDHEN and CDR2 SYDVKM come from the germline V gene. Trimming cost V 6 bases and J 5 bases; bases outside gene matches: 8. This CDR3 region has 15 residues. In DNA, the CDR3 is TGTGCCAGCAGCCGGCGACTAGCGGGAGTCAACGAGCAGTACTTC. As protein: CASSRRLAGVNEQYF. Complete variable domain (other parts from reference TRBV28 and TRBJ2-7): DVKVTQSSRYLVKRTGEKVFLECVQDMDHENMFWYRQDPGLGLRLIYFSYDVKMKEKGDIPEGYSVSREKKERFSLILESASTNQTSMYLCASSRRLAGVNEQYFGPGTRLTVT.

This clonotype was detected ten times or more. This rearrangement joins TRBV30 to TRBJ1-5, with 9 bases that match TRBD1. Germline-derived CDR1 and CDR2 are GTSNPN and SVGIG (reference sequence). This CDR3 is built from 14 residues. The ends lost 5 bases at V and 2 bases at J; junction bases unmatched: 4. The CDR3 DNA sequence: TGTGCCTGGGAACAGGGGGCGGGCAATCAGCCCCAGCATTTT. Its translation is CAWEQGAGNQPQHF.

The chain links TRBV14 to TRBJ1-4; D remains ambiguous. V gave up 5 bases and J gave up 13 bases, with 14 bases separating them. CDR1 and CDR2 from the germline V gene are SGHDN and FVKESK. This CDR3 spans 12 amino acids. The CDR3, as DNA: TGTGCCAGCAGCTCGAGCCCTCCAAGACTGTTTTTT. Residues: CASSSSPPRLFF. The whole variable domain, remainder taken from reference TRBV14 and TRBJ1-4, is EAGVTQFPSHSVIEKGQTVTLRCDPISGHDNLYWYRRVMGKEIKFLLHFVKESKQDESGMPNNRFLAERTGGTYSTLKVQPAELEDSGVYFCASSSSPPRLFFGSGTQLSVL.

In this sample, this clonotype turned up many times. The chain couples TRBV27 to TRBJ1-2; the D is unclear. The germline CDR1 and CDR2 sequences are MNHEY and SMNVEV (reference sequence). With 3 bases removed from V and 3 bases from J, the gap between germline ends came to 8 bases. There are 13 residues in the CDR3. Here the CDR3 DNA reads TGTGCCAGCAGTTTCGGCCGCTACTATGGCTACACCTTC. This codes for CASSFGRYYGYTF.

This clonotype was counted many times. The gene calls are TRBV7-3 and TRBJ2-1; D is undetermined. This CDR3 has 14 amino acids. The germline gives CDR1 SGHTA, CDR2 FQGTGA. Trimming removed 4 bases at V and 5 bases at J, with 12 bases between. The CDR3 sequence: CASSSSGPHNEQFF. In DNA, the CDR3 is TGTGCCAGCAGCTCGTCGGGTCCCCACAATGAGCAGTTCTTC.

This clonotype was recorded a few times. The chain carries TRBV14 and TRBJ1-4, with D uncertain. Germline V lookup: CDR1 SGHDN, CDR2 FVKESK. The CDR3 sequence is 13 residues long. Trimming stripped 3 bases from V and 11 bases from J, with 13 bases between. CDR3 sequence (DNA): TGTGCCAGCAGCCAGAACTACGGGCCGAAACTGTTTTTT. Its protein product is CASSQNYGPKLFF.

This clonotype came up many times. The chain links TRBV30 to TRBJ1-2, with a weak D call TRBD1 (5 bases). From germline, CDR1 is GTSNPN and CDR2 SVGIG (reference sequence). With 3 bases removed from V and 4 bases from J, the gap between germline ends came to 12 bases. There are 13 residues in the CDR3. This chain's CDR3 is CAWRKRDGYGYTF. The CDR3 region has the DNA TGTGCCTGGAGGAAACGGGACGGCTATGGCTACACCTTC.

Many counts were recorded for this clonotype. The chain couples TRBV28 to TRBJ2-3, with 10 bases matching TRBD2. This CDR3 region has 17 residues. V lost 4 bases to trimming and J lost 6 bases; unmatched junction nucleotides: 13. Germline assignment: CDR1 MDHEN and CDR2 SYDVKM. CDR3 in DNA: TGTGCCAGCAGTTCCCCCCCCTGGGAGCGGGAGGGTGATACGCAGTATTTT. Translating it yields CASSSPPWEREGDTQYF.

This clonotype has ten or more counts. The chain carries TRBV28 and TRBJ1-5, with D perhaps matching TRBD1 (6 bases). Germline lookup yields CDR1 MDHEN and CDR2 SYDVKM. CDR3 size: 15 residues. Trimming stripped 7 bases from V and 0 bases from J, with 13 bases between. CDR3 nucleotides: TGTGCCAGCAAACGACAGGACTTTAGCAATCAGCCCCAGCATTTT. Its protein product is CASKRQDFSNQPQHF.

DNA of the CDR3: TGTGCCAGCAGCTTAGCGACGGCTCTGGGGCAAAAACTGTTTTTT. Translation: CASSLATALGQKLFF. The chain recombines TRBV5-5 with TRBJ1-4; perhaps TRBD1 as D (5 bases). Germline V gene data show CDR1 as SGHKS and CDR2 as YYEKEE (reference sequence). The CDR3 contains 15 residues. Trimming took 2 bases from V and 9 from J, leaving 17 bases between them.

This clonotype has a handful of counts. V usage is TRBV3-1 and J usage is TRBJ2-7; 9 nucleotides match TRBD2. CDR1 LGHDT and CDR2 YNNKEL come from the germline V gene (reference sequence). The CDR3 totals 18 residues. With 4 bases clipped from V and 0 bases from J, the junction kept 13 bases outside the gene matches. The CDR3 spells CASSPDKGAGGHSYEQYF. As DNA, the CDR3 is TGTGCCAGCAGCCCTGATAAGGGAGCGGGAGGCCACTCCTACGAGCAGTACTTC.

The chain recombines TRBV6-5 with TRBJ1-4; D uncertain. Germline CDR1 MNHEY, CDR2 SVGAGI. With 3 bases removed from V and 7 bases from J, the gap between germline ends came to 6 bases. This CDR3 is built from 12 residues. Written as DNA, the CDR3 is TGTGCCAGCAGTTATGCGGCTGAAAAACTGTTTTTT. Translating gives CASSYAAEKLFF.

The chain employs TRBV28 and TRBJ1-3, with 7 bases matching TRBD1. Germline V CDR1 and CDR2: MDHEN, SYDVKM. The J segment lost 0 bases and the V segment lost 4 bases, leaving 9 bases of the junction unmatched. The CDR3 sequence is 17 residues long. The CDR3 sequence is CASSYQIGGLSGNTIYF. CDR3 in DNA: TGTGCCAGCAGTTACCAAATAGGGGGCCTCTCTGGAAACACCATATATTTT.

This chain connects TRBV5-1 to TRBJ2-3; TRBD2 is a possible D gene (5 bases). This CDR3 contains 14 residues. Deletions cut 2 bases from V and 5 bases from J, with 12 bases between. Germline CDR1 is SGHRS and CDR2 is YFSETQ. The DNA of the CDR3 is TGCGCCAGCAGCTTAACCGAGGCGGGAGATACGCAGTATTTT. Translating it yields CASSLTEAGDTQYF.

This clonotype has at least ten counts. The gene calls are TRBV2 and TRBJ2-2; 8 bases are a match to TRBD2. This CDR3 has 17 amino acids. J gave up 5 bases and V 0 bases, and 8 bases lay outside the gene matches. Germline V gives CDR1 SNHLY, CDR2 FYNNEI. CDR3 in amino acids: CASSEAESGGTTGELFF. The CDR3 coding sequence is TGTGCCAGCAGTGAAGCGGAGAGCGGGGGAACAACCGGGGAGCTGTTTTTT.

This clonotype occurred many times. This rearrangement joins TRBV2 to TRBJ1-4; no clear D gene. The V end lost 6 bases, the J end lost 5 bases, and 7 bases lay between the germline ends. Germline CDR1 and CDR2: SNHLY and FYNNEI. The CDR3 is 12 residues long. In nucleotides, the CDR3 is TGTGCCAGCAGGGTACAGAATGAAAAACTGTTTTTT. Its protein is CASRVQNEKLFF.

In this sample, this clonotype turned up a few times. V gene TRBV5-6 combines with J gene TRBJ1-4, with 10 bases that match TRBD1. Per germline, CDR1 SGHDT and CDR2 YYEEEE. CDR3 size: 14 residues. Trimming cost V 5 bases and J 6 bases; bases outside gene matches: 4. CDR3 sequence: CASSRQGADEKLFF. As DNA, the CDR3 is TGTGCCAGCAGTAGACAGGGGGCCGATGAAAAACTGTTTTTT.

This clonotype was detected many times. The J gene is TRBJ2-3, the V gene TRBV6-5; D unresolved. This CDR3 is 16 amino acids long. Germline V gives CDR1 MNHEY, CDR2 SVGAGI. V gave up 3 bases and J gave up 0 bases, with 13 bases separating them. The CDR3 DNA sequence: TGTGCCAGCAGTTATGGTTTTGCCAGAAGCACAGATACGCAGTATTTT. Its protein is CASSYGFARSTDTQYF.

This clonotype was seen many times. The CDR3 region is CASSFGAGAYEQYF. Here the CDR3 DNA reads TGTGCCAGCAGTTTTGGGGCGGGAGCCTACGAGCAGTACTTC. This chain connects TRBV12-3 or TRBV12-4 to TRBJ2-7, with 7 bases aligning to TRBD2. Unmatched junction bases numbered 4, after V lost 3 bases and J lost 2 bases. CDR3 length equals 14 residues.

This clonotype was observed at least ten times. The chain couples TRBV3-1 to TRBJ1-2; 12 nucleotides align to TRBD1. V lost 4 bases, J lost 7 bases, and 7 bases stayed unmatched. The CDR3 contains 15 residues. Germline CDR1 and CDR2: LGHDT and YNNKEL (reference sequence). The CDR3 region is CASSRGTGGLSGYTF. CDR3 in DNA: TGTGCCAGCAGCCGAGGGACAGGGGGCTTGAGTGGCTACACCTTC.

This clonotype occurred many times. This chain connects TRBV11-2 to TRBJ1-1; D unclear. From germline, CDR1 is SGHAT and CDR2 FQNNGV. This CDR3 is built from 13 residues. The V end lost 3 bases, the J end lost 3 bases, and 8 bases lay between the germline ends. The CDR3 reads CASSFHGYTEAFF. CDR3 in DNA: TGTGCCAGCAGCTTCCACGGATACACTGAAGCTTTCTTT. The whole variable domain, filled in from reference TRBV11-2 and TRBJ1-1, reads EAGVAQSPRYKIIEKRQSVAFWCNPISGHATLYWYQQILGQGPKLLIQFQNNGVVDDSQLPKDRFSAERLKGVDSTLKIQPAKLEDSAVYLCASSFHGYTEAFFGQGTRLTVV.

The chain links TRBV19 to TRBJ2-2; the match to TRBD1 covers 7 bases. Germline loops: CDR1 LNHDA, CDR2 SQIVND (reference sequence). This CDR3 is 19 amino acids long. With V trimmed by 3 bases and J by 0 bases, 13 bases remained unmatched. The CDR3 here is CASSIRTGDLTANTGELFF. In DNA form, the CDR3 reads TGTGCCAGTAGTATCCGGACAGGCGACCTAACAGCGAACACCGGGGAGCTGTTTTTT. Full variable domain (missing parts from reference TRBV19 and TRBJ2-2): DGGITQSPKYLFRKEGQNVTLSCEQNLNHDAMYWYRQDPGQGLRLIYYSQIVNDFQKGDIAEGYSVSREKKESFPLTVTSAQKNPTAFYLCASSIRTGDLTANTGELFFGEGSRLTVL.

Ten or more counts support this clonotype. The chain combines TRBV30 with TRBJ1-2, with 12 bases aligning to TRBD1. V lost 7 bases and J lost 4; bases outside the gene matches: 7. CDR1 and CDR2 (germline): GTSNPN, SVGIG (reference sequence). The CDR3 contains 14 residues. CDR3 nucleotide sequence: TGTGCCTCCGGGACAGGGGGCTTTGGCTATGGCTACACCTTC. This encodes CASGTGGFGYGYTF.